This T cell receptor (beta chain) was sequenced in a study of T cell responses to AZD1222 COVID-19 vaccine. CDR1 and CDR2 from the germline V gene are SGHVS and FNYEAQ. V gave up 5 bases and J gave up 10 bases, with 11 bases separating them. The CDR3 extends over 11 amino acids. Sequencing used immunoSEQ multiplex PCR; TCRdb keeps in-frame clones, though not all of them. The sample has about 87,000 clones, roughly 90% seen once. The chain has TRBV7-6 and TRBJ1-1, with D possibly matching TRBD1 (6 bases). This receptor was identified in an adult in good health. This specimen was peripheral blood, taken on day 0 of AZD1222 vaccination. The CDR3 DNA reads TGTGCCAGCAGCATGACAGGTAGAGCTTTCTTT. Its translation: CASSMTGRAFF. The full variable domain, with the rest looked up from reference TRBV7-6 and TRBJ1-1, is GAGVSQSPRYKVTKRGQDVALRCDPISGHVSLYWYRQALGQGPEFLTYFNYEAQQDKSGLPNDRFSAERPEGSISTLTIQRTEQRDSAMYRCASSMTGRAFFGQGTRLTVV.